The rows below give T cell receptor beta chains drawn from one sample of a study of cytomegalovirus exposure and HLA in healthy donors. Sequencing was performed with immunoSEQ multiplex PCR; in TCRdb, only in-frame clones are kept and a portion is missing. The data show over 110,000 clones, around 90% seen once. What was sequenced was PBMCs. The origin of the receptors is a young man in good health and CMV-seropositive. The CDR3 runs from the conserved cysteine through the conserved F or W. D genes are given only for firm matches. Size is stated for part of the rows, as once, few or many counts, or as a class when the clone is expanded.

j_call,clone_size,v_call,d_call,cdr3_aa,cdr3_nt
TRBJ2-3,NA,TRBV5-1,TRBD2,CASSLVLFSGTSTDTQYF,TGCGCCAGCAGCTTGGTCTTGTTTAGCGGGACGTCCACAGATACGCAGTATTTT
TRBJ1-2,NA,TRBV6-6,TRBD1,CASSYSTTGLDGYTF,TGTGCCAGCAGTTACTCGACGACAGGGCTGGATGGCTACACCTTC
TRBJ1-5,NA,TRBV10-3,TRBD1,CATGQGDQPQHF,TGTGCCACCGGACAGGGAGATCAGCCCCAGCATTTT
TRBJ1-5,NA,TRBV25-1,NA,CASSEYRLEAGQPQHF,TGTGCCAGCAGTGAATATCGACTGGAAGCCGGTCAGCCCCAGCATTTT
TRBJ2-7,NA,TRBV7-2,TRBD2,CASSLGGGRDEQYF,TGTGCCAGCAGCTTAGGGGGGGGACGGGACGAGCAGTACTTC
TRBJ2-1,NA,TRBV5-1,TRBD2,CASRKMSSGNQNNEQFF,TGCGCCAGCAGAAAGATGTCTAGCGGGAATCAAAACAATGAGCAGTTCTTC
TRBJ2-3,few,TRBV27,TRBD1,CASSLDRATDTQYF,TGTGCCAGCAGTTTGGACAGGGCCACAGATACGCAGTATTTT
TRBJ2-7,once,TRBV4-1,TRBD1,CASSRLIRDRGKEQYF,TGCGCCAGCAGCCGCCTAATCAGGGACAGGGGGAAAGAGCAGTACTTC
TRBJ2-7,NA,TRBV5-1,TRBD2,CASSRITSGGAEEQYF,TGCGCCAGCAGCAGGATTACTAGCGGGGGGGCGGAGGAGCAGTACTTC
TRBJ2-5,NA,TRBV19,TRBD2,CASSIAGTSGRYQETQYF,TGTGCCAGTAGTATCGCAGGGACTAGCGGGAGGTACCAAGAGACCCAGTACTTC
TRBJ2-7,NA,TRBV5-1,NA,CASSLDSLSSYEQYF,TGCGCCAGCAGCTTGGACAGTTTAAGCTCCTACGAGCAGTACTTC
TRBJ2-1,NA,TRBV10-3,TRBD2,CAITGTSGNEQFF,TGTGCCATCACCGGGACTAGCGGGAATGAGCAGTTCTTC
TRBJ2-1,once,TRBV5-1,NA,CASSIGYSGSYNEQFF,TGCGCCAGCAGCATAGGATACAGTGGCTCCTACAATGAGCAGTTCTTC
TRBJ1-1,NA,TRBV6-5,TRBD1,CASSLGQGQAFF,TGTGCCAGCAGTCTAGGACAGGGGCAAGCTTTCTTT
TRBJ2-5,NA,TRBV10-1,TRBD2,CASSEFRAGGGQETQYF,TGCGCCAGCAGTGAGTTTAGAGCGGGAGGGGGCCAAGAGACCCAGTACTTC
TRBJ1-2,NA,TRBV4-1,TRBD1,CASSPFQGADYGYTF,TGCGCCAGCAGCCCGTTCCAGGGGGCGGACTATGGCTACACCTTC
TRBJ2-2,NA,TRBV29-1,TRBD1,CSVVAIGQGSGELFF,TGCAGCGTTGTGGCAATAGGACAGGGGTCCGGGGAGCTGTTTTTT
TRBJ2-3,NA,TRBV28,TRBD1,CASSPPGQGFGATDTQYF,TGTGCCAGCAGCCCACCGGGACAGGGGTTTGGGGCGACAGATACGCAGTATTTT
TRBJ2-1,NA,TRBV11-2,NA,CASSAVVYNEQFF,TGTGCCAGCAGCGCGGTTGTATACAATGAGCAGTTCTTC
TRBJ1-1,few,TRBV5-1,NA,CASSLIENTEAFF,TGCGCCAGCAGCTTGATAGAGAACACTGAAGCTTTCTTT
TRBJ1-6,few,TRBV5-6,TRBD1,CASSTGDYNSPLHF,TGTGCCAGCAGTACAGGGGACTATAATTCACCCCTCCACTTT
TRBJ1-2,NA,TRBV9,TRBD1,CASSVQGQGNYGYTF,TGTGCCAGCAGCGTGCAAGGACAGGGCAACTATGGCTACACCTTC
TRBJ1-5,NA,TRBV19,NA,CASNLQGFGNQPQHF,TGTGCCAGTAACCTACAGGGTTTTGGGAATCAGCCCCAGCATTTT
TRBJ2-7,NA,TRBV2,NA,CASSEGNSKAYEQYF,TGTGCCAGCAGTGAAGGGAACAGTAAAGCCTACGAGCAGTACTTC
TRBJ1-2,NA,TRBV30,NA,CAWSGLYRPENYGYTF,TGTGCCTGGAGTGGATTATACCGACCGGAGAACTATGGCTACACCTTC